This T cell receptor beta chain emerged from a study of blood T cell repertoires in COVID-19. Measured with immunoSEQ multiplex PCR; TCRdb has only the in-frame clones, and not every one. The data show roughly 270,000 clones, 85% seen once. The germline V gene has CDR1 MRHNA and CDR2 SNTAGT. This CDR3 contains 16 residues. V was clipped by 0 bases and J by 10 bases, with 19 bases between them. Sequencing was performed on PBMCs or T cells enriched from blood (not recorded which). The J gene is TRBJ2-1, the V gene TRBV6-4; maybe TRBD1 (6 bases). This receptor was identified in a woman aged 50 to 60 who had recovered from COVID-19. CDR3 sequence (DNA): TGTGCCAGCAGTGACTCAGGGGGACGGGCGAAGAGGGAGCAGTTCTTC. It codes for CASSDSGGRAKREQFF.